The 11 T cell receptor beta chains reported below all come from one sample, sequenced in a study of blood T cell repertoires in COVID-19. The repertoire was sequenced with immunoSEQ multiplex PCR; TCRdb's copy has only in-frame clones and lacks some. The sample yields more than 250,000 clones, 92% seen once. The sequencing input was PBMCs or T cells enriched from blood (not recorded which). The receptor source for this set is a woman in her twenties or thirties who had recovered from COVID-19.

The V call is TRBV2, the J call TRBJ2-1; D gene unclear. The CDR3 is made up of 13 amino acids. The V gene's germline CDR1 is SNHLY and CDR2 FYNNEI. V was cut by 6 bases and J by 8 bases, with 14 bases left in between. The chain's CDR3 is CASRTQISDEQFF. The CDR3, as DNA: TGTGCCAGCAGGACTCAAATCAGCGATGAGCAGTTCTTC.

This chain uses TRBV10-2 with TRBJ2-1; D gene unclear. This CDR3 has 14 amino acids. CDR1 is WSHSY, CDR2 SAAADI, per germline. Deletions cut 2 bases from V and 10 bases from J, with 15 bases between. DNA for the CDR3: TGCGCCAGCAGTGAGCCCACATTAGTGGGCGAGCAGTTCTTC. Residues: CASSEPTLVGEQFF.

V usage is TRBV29-1 and J usage is TRBJ2-1; 8 bases agree with TRBD2. This CDR3 region has 14 residues. The germline gives CDR1 SQVTM, CDR2 ANQGSEA. After removal of 2 bases from V and 7 bases from J, the junction contained 7 bases not matched to a gene. CDR3 residues: CSVEKTGGPNEQFF. The CDR3 region has the DNA TGCAGCGTTGAAAAAACGGGAGGGCCGAATGAGCAGTTCTTC.

V gene TRBV6-5 combines with J gene TRBJ2-7; TRBD2 matches 10 bases. Per the germline V gene, CDR1 is MNHEY and CDR2 is SVGAGI. The trim removed 6 bases at V and 5 bases at J, leaving 10 bases unmatched. The CDR3 spans 15 residues. The CDR3 sequence is CASRALAGGPNEQYF. The DNA for the CDR3 is TGTGCCAGCAGGGCTTTAGCGGGAGGTCCTAACGAGCAGTACTTC.

The rearrangement links TRBV9 to TRBJ1-3; D gene uncertain. V was clipped by 2 bases and J by 4 bases, with 10 bases between them. Germline lookup yields CDR1 SGDLS and CDR2 YYNGEE. CDR3 length: 14 amino acids. The CDR3 region has the DNA TGTGCCAGCAGCGTTGCAGGTTACGGAAACACCATATATTTT. Translating gives CASSVAGYGNTIYF. The full variable domain, completed using reference TRBV9 and TRBJ1-3, is DSGVTQTPKHLITATGQRVTLRCSPRSGDLSVYWYQQSLDQGLQFLIQYYNGEERAKGNILERFSAQQFPDLHSELNLSSLELGDSALYFCASSVAGYGNTIYFGEGSWLTVV.

The chain is built from TRBV2 and TRBJ2-5, with 13 bases matching TRBD2. Germline V CDR1 and CDR2: SNHLY, FYNNEI. J gave up 4 bases and V 8 bases, and 4 bases lay outside the gene matches. The length of the CDR3 is 14 residues. CDR3 sequence reads: CASLLAGGRETQYF. Here the CDR3 DNA reads TGTGCCAGCCTACTAGCGGGAGGGAGAGAGACCCAGTACTTC.

Note on this clone: Additional DNA sequences in this sample encode the identical CDR3. J is TRBJ2-2 and V is TRBV2; TRBD1 is a possible D gene (5 bases). V was clipped by 3 bases and J by 2 bases, with 7 bases between them. CDR1 and CDR2 from the germline V gene are SNHLY and FYNNEI. This CDR3 has 14 amino acids. CDR3 DNA sequence: TGTGCCAGCAGTGAGCAGGGAAACACCGGGGAGCTGTTTTTT. This codes for CASSEQGNTGELFF.

The rearrangement links TRBV2 to TRBJ2-5, with D possibly TRBD2 on 7 matching bases. This CDR3 has 13 residues. CDR1 and CDR2 (germline): SNHLY, FYNNEI. Deletions cut 11 bases from V and 5 bases from J, with 18 bases between. This CDR3 is CAAGGGPGETQYF. The CDR3 region has the DNA TGTGCCGCAGGCGGGGGCCCCGGGGAGACCCAGTACTTC.

This chain links TRBV5-1 with TRBJ1-2, with 9 bases matching TRBD1. This CDR3 has 12 residues. J was trimmed by 3 bases and V by 7 bases; bases with no gene match: 1. Germline CDR1 SGHRS, CDR2 YFSETQ. The DNA of the CDR3 is TGCGCCAGCCGGGACAGGGACTATGGCTACACCTTC. It encodes CASRDRDYGYTF. The entire variable domain, with the rest obtained from reference TRBV5-1 and TRBJ1-2, is as follows: KAGVTQTPRYLIKTRGQQVTLSCSPISGHRSVSWYQQTPGQGLQFLFEYFSETQRNKGNFPGRFSGRQFSNSRSEMNVSTLELGDSALYLCASRDRDYGYTFGSGTRLTVV.

The chain combines TRBV7-9 with TRBJ2-2; possibly TRBD1 for D (5 bases). Trimming cost V 4 bases and J 1 base, with 10 bases left between them. The CDR3 contains 15 residues. Germline V lookup: CDR1 SEHNR, CDR2 FQNEAQ (reference sequence). CDR3 sequence: CASSSVTGNTGELFF. For the CDR3, the DNA is TGTGCCAGCAGCTCGGTAACAGGGAACACCGGGGAGCTGTTTTTT.

This chain links TRBV6-5 with TRBJ1-2; maybe TRBD1 (6 bases). This CDR3 is built from 15 residues. Looked up from germline, CDR1 is MNHEY and CDR2 is SVGAGI. V was shortened by 0 bases and J by 4 bases, with 12 bases between the two germline ends. In DNA form, the CDR3 reads TGTGCCAGCAGTTACTCGGGGGCAGACCCCTATGGCTACACCTTC. This translates into CASSYSGADPYGYTF.